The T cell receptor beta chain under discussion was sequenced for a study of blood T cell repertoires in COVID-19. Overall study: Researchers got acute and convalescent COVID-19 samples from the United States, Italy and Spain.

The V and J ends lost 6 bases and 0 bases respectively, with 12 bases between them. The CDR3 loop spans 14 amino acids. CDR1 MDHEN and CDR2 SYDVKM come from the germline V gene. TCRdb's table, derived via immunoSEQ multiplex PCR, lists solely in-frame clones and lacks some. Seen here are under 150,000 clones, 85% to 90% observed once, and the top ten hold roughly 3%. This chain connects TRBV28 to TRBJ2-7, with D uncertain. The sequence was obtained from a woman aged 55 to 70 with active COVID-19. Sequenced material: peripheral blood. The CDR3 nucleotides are TGTGCCAGCAGCTCTGGCTTTGGCTCCTACGAGCAGTACTTC. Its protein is CASSSGFGSYEQYF.